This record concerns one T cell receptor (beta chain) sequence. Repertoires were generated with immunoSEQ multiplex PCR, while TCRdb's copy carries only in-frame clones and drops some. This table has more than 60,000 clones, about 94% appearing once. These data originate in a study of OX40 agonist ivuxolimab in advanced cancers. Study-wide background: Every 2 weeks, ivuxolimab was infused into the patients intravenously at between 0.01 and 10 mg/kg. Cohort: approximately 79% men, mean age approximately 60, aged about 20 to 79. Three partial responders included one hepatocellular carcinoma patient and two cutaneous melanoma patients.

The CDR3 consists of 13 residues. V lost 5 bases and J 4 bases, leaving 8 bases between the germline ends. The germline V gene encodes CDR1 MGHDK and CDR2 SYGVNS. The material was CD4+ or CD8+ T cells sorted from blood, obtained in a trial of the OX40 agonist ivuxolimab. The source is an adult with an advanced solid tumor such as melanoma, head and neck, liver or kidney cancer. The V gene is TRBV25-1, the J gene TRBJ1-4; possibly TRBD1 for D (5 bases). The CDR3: CASSPTDNEKLFF. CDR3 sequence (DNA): TGTGCCAGCAGTCCGACAGATAATGAAAAACTGTTTTTT.